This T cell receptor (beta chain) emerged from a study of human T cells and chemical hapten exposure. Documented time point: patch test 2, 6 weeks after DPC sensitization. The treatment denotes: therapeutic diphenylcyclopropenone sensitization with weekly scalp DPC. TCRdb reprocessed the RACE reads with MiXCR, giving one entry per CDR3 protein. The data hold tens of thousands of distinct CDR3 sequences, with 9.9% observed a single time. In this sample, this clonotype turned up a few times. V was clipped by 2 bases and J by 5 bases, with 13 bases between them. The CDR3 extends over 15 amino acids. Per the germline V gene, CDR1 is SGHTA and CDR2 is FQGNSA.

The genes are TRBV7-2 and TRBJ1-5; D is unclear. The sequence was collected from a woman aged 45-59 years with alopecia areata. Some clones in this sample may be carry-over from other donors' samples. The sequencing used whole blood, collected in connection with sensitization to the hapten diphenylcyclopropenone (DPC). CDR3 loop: CASSLSGEGYQPQHF. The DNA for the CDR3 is TGTGCCAGCAGCTTATCTGGGGAGGGATATCAGCCCCAGCATTTT.